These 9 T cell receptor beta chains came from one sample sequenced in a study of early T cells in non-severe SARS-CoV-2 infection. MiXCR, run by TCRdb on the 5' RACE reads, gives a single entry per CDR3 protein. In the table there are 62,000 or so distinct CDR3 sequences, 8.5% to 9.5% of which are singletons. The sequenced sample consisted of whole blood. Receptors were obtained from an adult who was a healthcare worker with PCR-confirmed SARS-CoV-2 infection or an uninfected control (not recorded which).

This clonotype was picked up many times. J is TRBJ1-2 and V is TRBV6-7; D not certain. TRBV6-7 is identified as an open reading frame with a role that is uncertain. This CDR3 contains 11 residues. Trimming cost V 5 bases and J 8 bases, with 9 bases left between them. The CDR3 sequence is CASSQAGGYTF. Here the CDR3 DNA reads TGTGCCAGCAGTCAGGCTGGGGGCTACACCTTC.

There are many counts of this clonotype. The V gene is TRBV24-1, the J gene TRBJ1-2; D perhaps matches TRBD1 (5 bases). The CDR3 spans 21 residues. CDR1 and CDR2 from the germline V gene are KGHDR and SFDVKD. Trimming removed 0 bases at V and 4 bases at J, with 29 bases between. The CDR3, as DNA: TGTGCCACCAGTGATTTGCCCTCTCAACCCCCCAGGGCGCGAAGGGGCTATGGCTACACCTTC. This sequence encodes CATSDLPSQPPRARRGYGYTF.

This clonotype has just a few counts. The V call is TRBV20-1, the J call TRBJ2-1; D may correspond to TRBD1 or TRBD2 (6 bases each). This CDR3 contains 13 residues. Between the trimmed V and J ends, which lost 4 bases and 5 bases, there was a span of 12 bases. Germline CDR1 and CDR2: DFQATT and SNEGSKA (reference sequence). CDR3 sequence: CSAKPGANNEQFF. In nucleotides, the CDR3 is TGCAGTGCTAAGCCGGGGGCCAACAATGAGCAGTTCTTC.

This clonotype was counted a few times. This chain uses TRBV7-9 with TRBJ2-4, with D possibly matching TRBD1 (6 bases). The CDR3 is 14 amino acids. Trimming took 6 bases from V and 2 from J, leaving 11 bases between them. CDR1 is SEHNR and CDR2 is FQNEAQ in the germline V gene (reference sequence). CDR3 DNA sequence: TGTGCCAGCAGTTTACAGGGAACCAAAAACATTCAGTACTTC. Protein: CASSLQGTKNIQYF.

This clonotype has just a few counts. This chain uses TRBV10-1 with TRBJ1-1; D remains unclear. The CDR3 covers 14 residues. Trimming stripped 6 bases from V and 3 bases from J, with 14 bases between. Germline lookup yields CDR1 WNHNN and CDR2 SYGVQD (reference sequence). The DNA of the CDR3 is TGCGCCAGCAGCCCCGACAATATGGACACTGAAGCTTTCTTT. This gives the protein CASSPDNMDTEAFF.

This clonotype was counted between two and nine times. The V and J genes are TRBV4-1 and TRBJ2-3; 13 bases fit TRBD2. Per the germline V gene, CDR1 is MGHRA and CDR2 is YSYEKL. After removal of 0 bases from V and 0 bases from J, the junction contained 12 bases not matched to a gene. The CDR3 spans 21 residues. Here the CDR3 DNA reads TGCGCCAGCAGCCAAGATAAAATGAGGACTAGCGGGGGCCTTAGCACAGATACGCAGTATTTT. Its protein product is CASSQDKMRTSGGLSTDTQYF.

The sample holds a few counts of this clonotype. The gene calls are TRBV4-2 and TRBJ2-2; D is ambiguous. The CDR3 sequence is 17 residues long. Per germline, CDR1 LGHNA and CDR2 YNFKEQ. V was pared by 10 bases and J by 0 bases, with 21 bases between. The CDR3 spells CANTPLLGPTNTGELFF. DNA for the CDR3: TGTGCCAACACCCCGCTCCTCGGTCCGACGAACACCGGGGAGCTGTTTTTT.

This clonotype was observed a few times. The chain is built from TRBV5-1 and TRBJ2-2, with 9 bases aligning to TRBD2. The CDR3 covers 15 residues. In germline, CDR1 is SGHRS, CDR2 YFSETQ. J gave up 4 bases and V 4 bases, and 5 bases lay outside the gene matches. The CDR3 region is CASSPGLAGTGELFF. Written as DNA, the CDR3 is TGCGCCAGCAGCCCGGGACTAGCTGGCACCGGGGAGCTGTTTTTT.

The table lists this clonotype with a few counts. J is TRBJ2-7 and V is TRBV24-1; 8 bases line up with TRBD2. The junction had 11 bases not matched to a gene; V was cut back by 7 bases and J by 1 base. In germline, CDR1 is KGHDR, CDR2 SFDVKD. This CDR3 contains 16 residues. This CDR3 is CATSPFWSGGSYEQYV. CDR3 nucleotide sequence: TGTGCCACCAGCCCCTTTTGGAGCGGGGGATCCTACGAGCAGTACGTC.